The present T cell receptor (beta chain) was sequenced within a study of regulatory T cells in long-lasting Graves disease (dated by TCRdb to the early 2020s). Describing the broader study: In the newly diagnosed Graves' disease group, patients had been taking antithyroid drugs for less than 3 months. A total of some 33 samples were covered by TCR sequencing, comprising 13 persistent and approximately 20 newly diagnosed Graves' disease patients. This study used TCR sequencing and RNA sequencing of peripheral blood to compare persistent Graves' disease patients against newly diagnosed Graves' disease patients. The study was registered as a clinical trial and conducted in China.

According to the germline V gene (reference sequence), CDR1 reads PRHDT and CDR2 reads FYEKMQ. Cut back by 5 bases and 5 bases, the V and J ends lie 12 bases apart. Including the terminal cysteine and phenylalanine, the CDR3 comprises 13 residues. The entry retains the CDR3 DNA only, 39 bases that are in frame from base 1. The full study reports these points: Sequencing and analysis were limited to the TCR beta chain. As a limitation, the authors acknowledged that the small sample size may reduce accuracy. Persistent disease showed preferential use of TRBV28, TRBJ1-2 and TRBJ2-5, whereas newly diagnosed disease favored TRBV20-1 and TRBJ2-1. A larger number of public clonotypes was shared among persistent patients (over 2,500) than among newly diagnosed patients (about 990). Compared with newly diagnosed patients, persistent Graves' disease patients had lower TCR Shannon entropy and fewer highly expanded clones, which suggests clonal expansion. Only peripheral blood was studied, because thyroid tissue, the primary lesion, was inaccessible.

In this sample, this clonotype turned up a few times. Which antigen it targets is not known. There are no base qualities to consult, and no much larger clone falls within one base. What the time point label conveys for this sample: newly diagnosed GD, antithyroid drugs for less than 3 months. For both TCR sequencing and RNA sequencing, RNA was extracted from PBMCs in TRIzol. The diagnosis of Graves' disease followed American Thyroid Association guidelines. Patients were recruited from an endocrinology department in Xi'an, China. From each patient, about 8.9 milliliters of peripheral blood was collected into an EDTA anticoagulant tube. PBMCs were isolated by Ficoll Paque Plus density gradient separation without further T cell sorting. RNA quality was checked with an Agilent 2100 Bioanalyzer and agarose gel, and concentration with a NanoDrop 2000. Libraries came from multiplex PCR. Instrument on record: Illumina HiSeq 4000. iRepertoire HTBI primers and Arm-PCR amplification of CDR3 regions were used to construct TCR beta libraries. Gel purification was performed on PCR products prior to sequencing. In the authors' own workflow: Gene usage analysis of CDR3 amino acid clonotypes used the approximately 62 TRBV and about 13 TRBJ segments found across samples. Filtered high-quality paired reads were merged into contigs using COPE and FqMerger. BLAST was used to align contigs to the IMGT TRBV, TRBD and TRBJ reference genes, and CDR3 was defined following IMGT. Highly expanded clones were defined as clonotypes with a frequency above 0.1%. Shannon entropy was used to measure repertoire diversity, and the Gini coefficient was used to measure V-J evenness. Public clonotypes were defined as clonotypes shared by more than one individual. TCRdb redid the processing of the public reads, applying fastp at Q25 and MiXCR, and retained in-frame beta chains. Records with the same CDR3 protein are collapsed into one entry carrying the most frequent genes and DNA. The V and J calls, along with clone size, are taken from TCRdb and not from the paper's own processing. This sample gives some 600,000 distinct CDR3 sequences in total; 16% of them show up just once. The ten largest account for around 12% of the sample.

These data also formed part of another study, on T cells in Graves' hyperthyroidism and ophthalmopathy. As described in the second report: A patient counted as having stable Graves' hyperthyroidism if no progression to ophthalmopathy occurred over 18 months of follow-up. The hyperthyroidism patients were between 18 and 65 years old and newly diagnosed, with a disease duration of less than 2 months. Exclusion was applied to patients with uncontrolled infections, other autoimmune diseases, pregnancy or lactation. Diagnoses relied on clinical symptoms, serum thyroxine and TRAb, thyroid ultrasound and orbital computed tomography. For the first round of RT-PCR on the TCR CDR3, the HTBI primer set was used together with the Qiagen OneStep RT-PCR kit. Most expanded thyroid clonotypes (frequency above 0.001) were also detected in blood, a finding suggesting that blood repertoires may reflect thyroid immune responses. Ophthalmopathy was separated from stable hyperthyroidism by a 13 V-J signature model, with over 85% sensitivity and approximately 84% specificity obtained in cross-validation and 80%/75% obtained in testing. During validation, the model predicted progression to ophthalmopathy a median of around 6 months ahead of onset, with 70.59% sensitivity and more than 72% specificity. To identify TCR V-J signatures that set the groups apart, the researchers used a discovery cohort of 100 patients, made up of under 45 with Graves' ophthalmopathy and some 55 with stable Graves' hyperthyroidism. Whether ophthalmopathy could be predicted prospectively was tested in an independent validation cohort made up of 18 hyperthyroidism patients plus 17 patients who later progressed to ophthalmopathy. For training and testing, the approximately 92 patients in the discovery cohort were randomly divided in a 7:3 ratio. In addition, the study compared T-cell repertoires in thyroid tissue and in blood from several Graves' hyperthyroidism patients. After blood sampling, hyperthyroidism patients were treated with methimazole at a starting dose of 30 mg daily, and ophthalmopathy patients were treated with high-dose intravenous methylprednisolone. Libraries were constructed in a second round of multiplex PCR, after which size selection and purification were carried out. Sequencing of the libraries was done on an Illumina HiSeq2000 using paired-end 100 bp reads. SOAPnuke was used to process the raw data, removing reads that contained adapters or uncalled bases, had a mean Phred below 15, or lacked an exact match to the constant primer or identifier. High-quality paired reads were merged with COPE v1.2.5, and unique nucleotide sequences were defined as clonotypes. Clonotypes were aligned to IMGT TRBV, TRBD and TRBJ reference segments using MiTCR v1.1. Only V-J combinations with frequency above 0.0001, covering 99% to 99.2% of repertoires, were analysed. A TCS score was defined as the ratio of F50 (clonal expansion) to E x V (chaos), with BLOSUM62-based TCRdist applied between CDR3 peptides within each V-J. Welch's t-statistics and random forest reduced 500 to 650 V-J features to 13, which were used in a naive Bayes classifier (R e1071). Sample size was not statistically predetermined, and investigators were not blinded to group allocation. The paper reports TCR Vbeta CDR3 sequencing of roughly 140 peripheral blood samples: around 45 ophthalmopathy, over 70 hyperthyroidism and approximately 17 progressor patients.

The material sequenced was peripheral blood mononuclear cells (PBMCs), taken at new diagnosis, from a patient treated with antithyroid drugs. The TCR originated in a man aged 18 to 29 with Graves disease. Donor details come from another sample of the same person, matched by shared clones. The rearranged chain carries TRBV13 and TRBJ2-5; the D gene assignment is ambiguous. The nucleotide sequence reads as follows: TGTGCCAGCAGCCCCCACAAAGGGGAGACCCAGTACTTC. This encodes CASSPHKGETQYF. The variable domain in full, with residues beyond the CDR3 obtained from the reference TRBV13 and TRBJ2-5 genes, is AAGVIQSPRHLIKEKRETATLKCYPIPRHDTVYWYQQGPGQDPQFLISFYEKMQSDKGSIPDRFSAQQFSDYHSELNMSSLELGDSALYFCASSPHKGETQYFGPGTRLLVL.